Below, 20 T cell receptor beta chains from the same sample are listed, as sequenced in a study of blood T cell repertoires in COVID-19. Repertoires were generated with immunoSEQ multiplex PCR, while TCRdb's copy carries only in-frame clones and drops some. The data show 70,000 or so clones, more than 90% seen once. The sequencing sample was made of peripheral blood. Receptors were obtained from a human donor in a cohort sampled during active COVID-19.

The chain couples TRBV15 to TRBJ1-3; D gene unclear. CDR3 length equals 11 residues. The V end lost 4 bases, the J end lost 10 bases, and 8 bases lay between the germline ends. CDR1 and CDR2 from the germline V gene are LNHNV and YYDKDF (reference sequence). The CDR3 spells CATSIGRTIYF. The CDR3 bases are TGTGCCACCAGCATCGGCAGGACCATATATTTT.

The V and J genes are TRBV4-1 and TRBJ2-6; TRBD1 agrees at 10 bases. V trimming: 0 bases; J trimming: 2 bases; junction bases outside the gene matches: 4. In germline, CDR1 is MGHRA, CDR2 YSYEKL. CDR3 length equals 18 residues. The CDR3 sequence is CASSQEETGGAGANVLTF. CDR3 in DNA: TGCGCCAGCAGCCAAGAAGAGACAGGGGGCGCTGGGGCCAACGTCCTGACTTTC.

V is TRBV7-6 and J is TRBJ2-3, with a weak D call TRBD2 (5 bases). V lost 1 base to trimming and J lost 2 bases, with 10 bases between them. CDR1 and CDR2 from the germline V gene are SGHVS and FNYEAQ. There are 15 residues in the CDR3. For the CDR3, the DNA is TGTGCCAGCAGCTTAGGAGGAGGAGACACAGATACGCAGTATTTT. It encodes CASSLGGGDTDTQYF.

The chain has TRBV4-2 and TRBJ2-3, with unresolved D. Looked up from germline, CDR1 is LGHNA and CDR2 is YNFKEQ. V was shortened by 3 bases and J by 2 bases, with 18 bases between the two germline ends. The CDR3 is 17 residues long. The CDR3 nucleotides read TGTGCCAGCAGCCATCGGTTTCGAACCGAAATCACAGATACGCAGTATTTT. This sequence encodes CASSHRFRTEITDTQYF.

This chain links TRBV7-2 with TRBJ2-3, with unresolved D. The germline CDR1 and CDR2 sequences are SGHTA and FQGNSA. The CDR3 loop spans 15 amino acids. The V gene lost 4 bases and the J gene lost 2 bases, with 13 bases spanning the gap. The CDR3: CASSSAAGSTDTQYF. In DNA, the CDR3 is TGTGCCAGCAGCTCAGCTGCAGGATCCACAGATACGCAGTATTTT.

The chain is built from TRBV7-9 and TRBJ2-7; D not certain. The germline gives CDR1 SEHNR, CDR2 FQNEAQ (reference sequence). The CDR3 has 13 amino acids. V was cut by 1 base and J by 3 bases, with 7 bases left in between. The CDR3 DNA follows: TGTGCCAGCAGCTTAGGACAAGACTACGAGCAGTACTTC. Amino acids: CASSLGQDYEQYF.

The V gene is TRBV7-2, the J gene TRBJ2-5, with 9 bases fitting TRBD2. Germline V CDR1 and CDR2: SGHTA, FQGNSA. V shed 5 bases, J shed 5 bases, and the junction held 6 bases outside the gene matches. The CDR3 extends over 14 amino acids. The CDR3 DNA reads as TGTGCCAGCAGCCCTAGCGGGGCGGGGGAGACCCAGTACTTC. Its protein product is CASSPSGAGETQYF.

The V and J genes are TRBV7-9 and TRBJ2-2, with TRBD1 matching 9 bases. There are 17 residues in the CDR3. Unmatched junction bases numbered 8, after V lost 4 bases and J lost 2 bases. The germline gives CDR1 SEHNR, CDR2 FQNEAQ (reference sequence). The CDR3 DNA is TGTGCCAGCAGCTATCTGCCGGGACAGGGAAACACCGGGGAGCTGTTTTTT. This encodes CASSYLPGQGNTGELFF.

This clone showed up just once. The V call is TRBV28, the J call TRBJ2-3; D not resolved. With 5 bases removed from V and 1 base from J, the gap between germline ends came to 10 bases. This CDR3 region has 14 residues. Germline V gene data show CDR1 as MDHEN and CDR2 as SYDVKM. This chain's CDR3 is CASSSIRGTDTQYF. The CDR3 DNA is TGTGCCAGCAGTAGTATTAGAGGCACAGATACGCAGTATTTT.

The chain couples TRBV5-1 to TRBJ2-6; 8 bases are shared with TRBD2. The CDR3 covers 16 residues. Trimming removed 0 bases from V and 6 bases from J; junction bases left unmatched: 5. Germline V lookup: CDR1 SGHRS, CDR2 YFSETQ. CDR3 in amino acids: CASSLAGGAEANVLTF. In DNA, the CDR3 is TGCGCCAGCAGCTTGGCCGGGGGGGCGGAGGCCAACGTCCTGACTTTC.

The count of this clone is one. V and J are TRBV27 and TRBJ2-3; 16 bases line up with TRBD2. This CDR3 has 18 amino acids. The germline CDR1 and CDR2 sequences are MNHEY and SMNVEV (reference sequence). With 5 bases clipped from V and 4 bases from J, the junction kept 9 bases outside the gene matches. CDR3 region: CASSPGTSGRVLADTQYF. CDR3 in DNA: TGTGCCAGCAGTCCTGGGACTAGCGGGAGGGTCCTGGCAGATACGCAGTATTTT.

CDR3 sequence reads: CASSQGTGDTEAFF. Here the CDR3 DNA reads TGTGCCAGCAGCCAGGGGACAGGAGACACTGAAGCTTTCTTT. The rearrangement links TRBV3-1 (or the pseudogene TRBV3-2) to TRBJ1-1; the match to TRBD1 covers 8 bases. The V and J ends lost 3 bases and 3 bases, in that order; junction bases with no gene match: 3. The CDR3 runs to 14 residues. CDR1 LGHDT and CDR2 YNNKEL come from the germline V gene (reference sequence).

The genes are TRBV5-1 and TRBJ1-1; 7 bases line up with TRBD1. The CDR3 is made up of 15 amino acids. Germline CDR1 SGHRS, CDR2 YFSETQ. After removal of 3 bases from V and 1 base from J, the junction contained 6 bases not matched to a gene. CDR3 protein: CASSWTGPENTEAFF. The CDR3 DNA is TGCGCCAGCAGCTGGACAGGTCCGGAGAACACTGAAGCTTTCTTT.

This chain joins TRBV6-6 and TRBJ1-4; TRBD1 aligns across 7 bases. The CDR3 runs 14 residues. Unmatched junction bases numbered 2, after V lost 2 bases and J lost 5 bases. Germline V gene data show CDR1 as MNHNY and CDR2 as SVGAGI (reference sequence). CDR3 region: CASSYATGNEKLFF. The DNA of the CDR3 is TGTGCCAGCAGTTACGCGACAGGGAATGAAAAACTGTTTTTT.

As DNA, the CDR3 is TGTGCCAGCAGCTACAGGGTTTTGGGAAACTATGGCTACACCTTC. Its protein product is CASSYRVLGNYGYTF. J is TRBJ1-2 and V is TRBV5-4; D perhaps matches TRBD1 (6 bases). Per germline, CDR1 SGHNT and CDR2 YYREEE (reference sequence). Trimming removed 3 bases from V and 2 bases from J, with 14 bases in between. The CDR3 has 15 amino acids.

The chain employs TRBV4-2 and TRBJ2-3, with 12 nucleotides matching TRBD2. CDR1 LGHNA and CDR2 YNFKEQ come from the germline V gene. After removal of 0 bases from V and 3 bases from J, the junction contained 4 bases not matched to a gene. The CDR3 runs 17 residues. The CDR3, as DNA: TGTGCCAGCAGCCAAGAAACTAGCGGGAGGCGGACAGATACGCAGTATTTT. Translated: CASSQETSGRRTDTQYF.

The chain recombines TRBV28 with TRBJ1-1; no clear D. Germline V gene lookup returns CDR1 MDHEN and CDR2 SYDVKM. The CDR3 totals 15 residues. Trimming pared 6 bases from V and 0 bases from J, leaving 14 bases between. This chain's CDR3 is CASSRPRLMNTEAFF. CDR3 coding DNA: TGTGCCAGCAGCCGACCGAGACTCATGAACACTGAAGCTTTCTTT.

This clone showed up just once. The J gene is TRBJ2-3, the V gene TRBV4-1; 7 nucleotides match TRBD1. J gave up 4 bases and V 4 bases, and 14 bases lay outside the gene matches. Germline CDR1 MGHRA, CDR2 YSYEKL. This CDR3 spans 17 amino acids. CDR3 region: CASSLLGQLRGPDTQYF. In nucleotides, the CDR3 is TGCGCCAGCAGCCTCTTGGGCCAGCTAAGGGGGCCAGATACGCAGTATTTT.

This clone came up once. This chain joins TRBV11-2 and TRBJ2-3; 7 bases are a match to TRBD1. Germline CDR1 and CDR2: SGHAT and FQNNGV. Trimming took 4 bases from V and 1 from J; bases not matched to a gene: 5. CDR3 length equals 15 residues. CDR3 coding DNA: TGTGCCAGCAGCTATACAGGGGACGGCACAGATACGCAGTATTTT. The encoded protein is CASSYTGDGTDTQYF.

The chain is built from TRBV7-8 and TRBJ2-2; 8 bases agree with TRBD2. V was pared by 4 bases and J by 1 base, with 5 bases of the junction left unmatched. Germline values: CDR1 SGHVS, CDR2 FQNEAQ. This CDR3 has 16 amino acids. The CDR3 here is CASSSLAGLNTGELFF. As DNA, the CDR3 is TGTGCCAGCAGCTCTTTAGCGGGGCTGAACACCGGGGAGCTGTTTTTT.